These T cell receptor beta chains were read from a single sample in a study of shared clonotypes between healthy human individuals. Profiled with immunoSEQ multiplex PCR; TCRdb holds only in-frame clones, not every one. The sample includes under 1,100,000 clones, around three quarters of them seen just once. Sequenced material: memory CD4+ T cells from PBMCs. Receptor source: a man in his late teens or twenties in good health. Some clones in this sample may be carry-over from other donors' samples. The CDR3 runs from the conserved cysteine through the conserved F or W. D genes are given only for firm matches. Clone size, where shown, is once, few, many, or a class for clones that have expanded.

j_gene,d_gene,v_gene,abundance,CDR3aa,CDR3nt
TRBJ2-3,TRBD1,TRBV11-1,once,CASSPRGSTDTQYF,TGTGCCAGCAGCCCCAGGGGGAGCACAGATACGCAGTATTTT
TRBJ1-1,TRBD1,TRBV5-1,-,CASSPQHTGGTEAFF,TGCGCCAGCAGCCCACAACATACAGGGGGCACTGAAGCTTTCTTT
TRBJ2-1,-,TRBV2,-,CASSADTDNEQFF,TGTGCCAGCAGCGCGGACACCGACAATGAGCAGTTCTTC
TRBJ2-7,-,TRBV30,-,CAWSPGLSYEQYF,TGTGCCTGGAGCCCGGGACTCTCCTACGAGCAGTACTTC
TRBJ2-1,-,TRBV30,-,CAWSGLVVWNEQFF,TGTGCCTGGAGTGGACTAGTTGTATGGAATGAGCAGTTCTTC
TRBJ2-7,-,TRBV7-2,-,CASSLDASSAGEQYF,TGTGCCAGCAGCTTAGATGCCTCCAGCGCGGGGGAGCAGTACTTC
TRBJ2-7,-,TRBV18,few,CASSQDRISYEQYF,TGTGCCAGCTCACAAGACAGGATATCCTACGAGCAGTACTTC
TRBJ2-5,TRBD2,TRBV2,-,CASSGLAGGGETQYF,TGTGCCAGCAGCGGACTAGCGGGAGGAGGAGAGACCCAGTACTTC
TRBJ2-5,TRBD2,TRBV7-2,-,CASSSEGGTSGLYF,TGTGCCAGCAGCTCGGAGGGGGGGACTAGCGGGCTGTACTTC
TRBJ2-3,-,TRBV7-6,-,CASSPGGTKSTDTQYF,TGTGCCAGCAGCCCCGGAGGGACGAAAAGCACAGATACGCAGTATTTT
TRBJ2-7,-,TRBV19,-,CASSTSGTGPWEQYF,TGTGCCAGTAGTACGTCCGGGACGGGCCCCTGGGAGCAGTACTTC
TRBJ2-7,TRBD2,TRBV7-2,-,CASSLAAAGVLHEQYF,TGTGCCAGCAGCTTAGCGGCGGCGGGAGTGCTCCACGAGCAGTACTTC
TRBJ2-3,TRBD2,TRBV5-1,-,CASGLAGDSTDTQYF,TGCGCCAGCGGACTAGCGGGAGACAGCACAGATACGCAGTATTTT
TRBJ1-2,-,TRBV5-6,-,CASSAEVIVGYGYTF,TGTGCCAGCAGCGCCGAGGTTATCGTTGGCTATGGCTACACCTTC
TRBJ2-7,-,TRBV5-1,once,CASSLDGGPLYEQYF,TGCGCCAGCAGCTTGGACGGGGGCCCCCTCTACGAGCAGTACTTC
TRBJ1-5,-,TRBV28,-,CASSWGGADLNQPQHF,TGTGCCAGCAGTTGGGGGGGGGCGGATTTGAATCAGCCCCAGCATTTT
TRBJ1-1,-,TRBV7-9,-,CASSGSGYVGANEAFF,TGTGCCAGCAGCGGGTCGGGGTACGTTGGGGCCAATGAAGCTTTCTTT
TRBJ2-1,-,TRBV2,-,CASRSTVPGNEQFF,TGTGCCAGCAGGTCTACCGTCCCGGGCAATGAGCAGTTCTTC
TRBJ2-6,-,TRBV5-1,-,CASSLWFDSVSGANVLTF,TGCGCCAGCAGCTTGTGGTTTGATTCGGTCTCTGGGGCCAACGTCCTGACTTTC
TRBJ1-4,TRBD1,TRBV28,once,CASSSHRGREKLFF,TGTGCCAGCTCCAGCCACAGGGGGCGTGAAAAACTGTTTTTT
TRBJ1-2,-,TRBV6-1,once,CASSYTRTLNYGYTF,TGTGCCAGCAGCTATACTCGGACTCTGAACTATGGCTACACCTTC